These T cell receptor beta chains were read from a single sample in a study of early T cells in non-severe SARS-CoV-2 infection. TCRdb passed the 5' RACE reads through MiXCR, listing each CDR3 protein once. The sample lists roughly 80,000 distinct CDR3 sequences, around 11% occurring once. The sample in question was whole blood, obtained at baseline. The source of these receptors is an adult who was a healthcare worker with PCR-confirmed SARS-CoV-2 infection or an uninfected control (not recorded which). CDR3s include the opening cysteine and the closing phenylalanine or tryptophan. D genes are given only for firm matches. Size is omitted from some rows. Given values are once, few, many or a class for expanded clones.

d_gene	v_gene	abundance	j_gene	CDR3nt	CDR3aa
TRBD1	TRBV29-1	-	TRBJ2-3	TGCAGCGGACTACCCGGGACAGGGGGCCAAGATACGCAGTATTTT	CSGLPGTGGQDTQYF
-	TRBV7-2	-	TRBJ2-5	TGTGCCAGCAGCGCACTTCTCAGGGACATGCGAGAGACCCAGTACTTC	CASSALLRDMRETQYF
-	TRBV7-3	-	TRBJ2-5	TGTGCCAGCAGCGCACCTTACTCAGAGACCCAGTACTTC	CASSAPYSETQYF
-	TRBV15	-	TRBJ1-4	TGTGCCACCAGCAGAGCCGAGCCAACTAATGAAAAACTGTTTTTT	CATSRAEPTNEKLFF
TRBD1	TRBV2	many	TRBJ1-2	TGTGCCAGCAGTCGGATGACAGGGACCTATGGCTACACCTTC	CASSRMTGTYGYTF
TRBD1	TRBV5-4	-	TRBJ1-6	TGTGCCAGCAGTAGGACAGGCGATAATTCACCCCTCCACTTT	CASSRTGDNSPLHF
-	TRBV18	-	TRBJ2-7	TGTGCCAGCGCGGGTGAGGGCTACGAGCAGTACTTC	CASAGEGYEQYF
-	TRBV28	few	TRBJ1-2	TGTGTCTCGGGGGTCGACTATGGCTACACCTTC	CVSGVDYGYTF
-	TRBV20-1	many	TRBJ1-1	TGCAGTGCTAGACCCTCTACGGGAATTAACACTGAAGCTTTCTTT	CSARPSTGINTEAFF
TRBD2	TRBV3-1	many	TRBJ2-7	TGTGCCAGCAGCCTCGGGACTAGCGGCTACGAGCAGTACTTC	CASSLGTSGYEQYF
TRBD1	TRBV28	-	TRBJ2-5	TGTGCCAGCAGTCCTGGGACAGTTCAAGAGACCCAGTACTTC	CASSPGTVQETQYF
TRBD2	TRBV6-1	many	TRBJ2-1	TGTGCCAGCAGTGGAAGCGGGGGCAATGAGCAGTTCTTC	CASSGSGGNEQFF
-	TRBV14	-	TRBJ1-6	TGTGCCAGCAGCCAAGAGCGGAGGGGCGCTTCACCCCTCCACTTT	CASSQERRGASPLHF
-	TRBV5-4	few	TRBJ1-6	TGTGCCAGCAGCCCGGCAGGGCCGAATTCACCCCTCCACTTT	CASSPAGPNSPLHF
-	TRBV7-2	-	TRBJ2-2	TGTGCCAGCAGCTTACTACTAGCTCCCGGGGAGCTGTTTTTT	CASSLLLAPGELFF
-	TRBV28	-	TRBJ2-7	TGTGCCAGCAGTTTCCGAAGGCCGATCTACGAGCAGTACTTC	CASSFRRPIYEQYF
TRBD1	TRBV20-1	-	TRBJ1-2	TGCAGTGCTGACAGGGCCGAGCTCTATGGCTACACCTTC	CSADRAELYGYTF
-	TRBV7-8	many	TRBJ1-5	TGTGCCAGCAGCTTAGCGAATCAGCCCCAGCATTTT	CASSLANQPQHF
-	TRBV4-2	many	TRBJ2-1	TGTGCCAGCAGCCCCTTTCTCAGGGTTGATGAGCAGTTCTTC	CASSPFLRVDEQFF
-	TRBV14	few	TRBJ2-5	TGTGCCAGCAGCCAAGGTCTCAGGGTTGAGACCCAGTACTTC	CASSQGLRVETQYF
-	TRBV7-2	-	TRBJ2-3	TGTGCCAGCAGCATAGGATTAACAGGTGGAGATACGCAGTATTTT	CASSIGLTGGDTQYF
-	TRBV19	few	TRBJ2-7	TGTGCCAGTATCGGGCGTAGGGGGGAGCAGTACTTC	CASIGRRGEQYF
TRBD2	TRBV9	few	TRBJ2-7	TGTGCCAGCAGCGAAAGCGGGGTAGGAGGGGAGCAGTACTTC	CASSESGVGGEQYF
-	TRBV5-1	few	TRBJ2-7	TGCGCCAGCAGCTTGGACGTTCCGCACGAGCAGTACTTC	CASSLDVPHEQYF
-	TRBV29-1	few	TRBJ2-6	TGCAGCGTTGAAGACCCGACGTTTGGGGCCAACGTCCTGACTTTC	CSVEDPTFGANVLTF
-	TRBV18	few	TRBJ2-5	TGTGCCAGCTCACCATTGCCCCTAGAGACCCAGTACTTC	CASSPLPLETQYF
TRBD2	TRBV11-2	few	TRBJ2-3	TGTGCCAGCAGCCCGGGACTAGCGGGGGCCACAGATACGCAGTATTTT	CASSPGLAGATDTQYF
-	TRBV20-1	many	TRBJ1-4	TGCAGTGCTAGGGGGGGCGGTGAAAAACTGTTTTTT	CSARGGGEKLFF
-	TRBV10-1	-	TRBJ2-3	TGCGCCAGCAGTGAGCCCGACAGTCCCTCTAGCACAGATACGCAGTATTTT	CASSEPDSPSSTDTQYF